The 20 T cell receptor beta chains reported below all come from one sample, sequenced in a study of blood T cell repertoires in COVID-19. Profiling relied on immunoSEQ multiplex PCR, and the TCRdb table lists in-frame clones only, not all of them. The table includes about 390,000 clones, more than 75% detected once. Sequences were obtained from peripheral blood. The receptors were sampled from a woman in her sixties with COVID-19, enrolled during active disease.

The V gene is TRBV7-2, the J gene TRBJ2-4, with D perhaps TRBD2 (6 bases). The germline V gene encodes CDR1 SGHTA and CDR2 FQGNSA. This CDR3 has 16 amino acids. V dropped 4 bases and J dropped 7 bases, with 20 bases sitting between them. CDR3 sequence (DNA): TGTGCCAGCAGCTCAGAGTTCGGGGGTATCGTGAACATTCAGTACTTC. It is translated as CASSSEFGGIVNIQYF.

V gene TRBV27 combines with J gene TRBJ2-7; D may be TRBD1 (6 bases). V was trimmed by 5 bases and J by 3 bases, leaving 23 bases between them. The CDR3 has 17 residues. CDR1 is MNHEY, CDR2 SMNVEV, per germline (reference sequence). The CDR3 protein is CASSPLSLGHGDYEQYF. CDR3 nucleotide sequence: TGTGCCAGCAGTCCCTTATCGTTGGGACATGGGGACTACGAGCAGTACTTC.

V is TRBV5-6 and J is TRBJ2-7; 7 bases agree with TRBD1. The CDR3 extends over 16 amino acids. V gave up 3 bases and J gave up 5 bases; unmatched junction bases: 14. Per germline, CDR1 SGHDT and CDR2 YYEEEE. CDR3 region: CASSYRGAGTAHEQYF. CDR3 DNA sequence: TGTGCCAGCAGCTACAGGGGCGCCGGTACAGCCCACGAGCAGTACTTC.

The CDR3 region has the DNA TGTGCCAGCAGCCCTGGGGGCAGGGGTGGCGGGGAGCTGTTTTTT. Translating it yields CASSPGGRGGGELFF. The V call is TRBV28, the J call TRBJ2-2; D possibly corresponds to TRBD1 (6 bases). Germline V gene sequence: CDR1 MDHEN, CDR2 SYDVKM. The CDR3 is made up of 15 amino acids. Trimming removed 6 bases from V and 7 bases from J, with 18 bases in between.

The gene calls are TRBV29-1 and TRBJ1-2; 12 positions match TRBD1. The V gene's germline CDR1 is SQVTM and CDR2 ANQGSEA. V shed 4 bases and J 8 bases; nucleotides not matched to a gene: 5. The CDR3 is made up of 13 amino acids. The CDR3 spells CSVGGTGGGGYTF. CDR3 nucleotide sequence: TGCAGCGTTGGCGGGACAGGGGGCGGAGGCTACACCTTC.

The genes are TRBV10-3 and TRBJ2-1; tentatively, D is TRBD2 (6 bases). Germline V gene sequence: CDR1 ENHRY, CDR2 SYGVKD. The CDR3 is 13 residues long. The CDR3 DNA sequence: TGTGCAATCTCCGGGACTGACTACAATGAGCAGTTCTTC. Its protein is CAISGTDYNEQFF.

This clone was picked up one time. The chain has TRBV5-1 and TRBJ1-1; 8 positions match TRBD1. CDR3 size: 14 residues. From germline, CDR1 is SGHRS and CDR2 YFSETQ. Unmatched junction bases numbered 9, after V lost 0 bases and J lost 11 bases. The CDR3 nucleotides read TGCGCCAGCAGCTTGGTGACGACAGGGGACTCGGCTTTCTTT. Translation gives CASSLVTTGDSAFF.

The CDR3 sequence is CASSLLDRENGYTF. In DNA, the CDR3 is TGTGCCAGCAGCCTCCTGGACAGGGAGAATGGCTACACCTTC. V is TRBV16 and J is TRBJ1-2; 8 bases match TRBD1. The CDR3 consists of 14 residues. V dropped 4 bases and J dropped 6; count of bases not matched to a gene: 7. The germline V gene encodes CDR1 KGHSY and CDR2 FQNENV.

The genes are TRBV28 and TRBJ1-6, with unresolved D. With 8 bases removed from V and 5 bases from J, the gap between germline ends came to 10 bases. The CDR3 totals 13 residues. Germline V CDR1 and CDR2: MDHEN, SYDVKM. The CDR3 protein is CASAPGHNSPLHF. Here the CDR3 DNA reads TGTGCCAGCGCCCCCGGTCATAATTCACCCCTCCACTTT.

The chain uses TRBV4-2 and TRBJ2-1; D not resolved. The CDR3 has 16 residues. In germline, CDR1 is LGHNA, CDR2 YNFKEQ. V was trimmed by 1 base and J by 0 bases, leaving 10 bases between them. This CDR3 reads CASSQGLSSSYNEQFF. In DNA form, the CDR3 reads TGTGCCAGCAGCCAAGGACTGTCGAGCTCCTACAATGAGCAGTTCTTC.

V is TRBV3-1 (or the pseudogene TRBV3-2) and J is TRBJ2-1; possibly TRBD1 for D (6 bases). The germline V and J ends were trimmed by 2 bases and 4 bases, with 9 bases remaining between them. There are 14 residues in the CDR3. Looked up from germline, CDR1 is LGHDT and CDR2 is YNNKEL (reference sequence). CDR3 protein: CASSQLGAYNEQFF. Written as DNA, the CDR3 is TGTGCCAGCAGCCAACTGGGGGCTTACAATGAGCAGTTCTTC.

The chain couples TRBV4-1 to TRBJ1-1; no clear D gene. With 1 base removed from V and 3 bases from J, the gap between germline ends came to 12 bases. The CDR3 is made up of 15 amino acids. Germline CDR1 reads MGHRA; CDR2 reads YSYEKL. Here the CDR3 reads CASSQVRGKDTEAFF. The CDR3 nucleotides read TGCGCCAGCAGCCAAGTTCGGGGAAAGGACACTGAAGCTTTCTTT.

V gene TRBV7-2 combines with J gene TRBJ2-5, with 12 bases fitting TRBD2. V shed 1 base and J 5 bases; nucleotides not matched to a gene: 11. This CDR3 comprises 18 residues. Germline lookup yields CDR1 SGHTA and CDR2 FQGNSA. Here the CDR3 DNA reads TGTGCCAGCAGCTTAGTTATGCTAGCGGGGGGGCCTTTGGAGACCCAGTACTTC. Translating gives CASSLVMLAGGPLETQYF.

V gene TRBV18 combines with J gene TRBJ1-2, with a tentative D call TRBD1 (6 bases). The germline CDR1 and CDR2 sequences are KGHSH and LQKENI. The CDR3 spans 13 residues. V shed 4 bases and J shed 2 bases, with 8 bases lying between them. The CDR3, as DNA: TGTGCCAGCTCACGGACAGAAAACTATGGCTACACCTTC. It encodes CASSRTENYGYTF. The whole variable domain, filled in from reference TRBV18 and TRBJ1-2, reads NAGVMQNPRHLVRRRGQEARLRCSPMKGHSHVYWYRQLPEEGLKFMVYLQKENIIDESGMPKERFSAEFPKEGPSILRIQQVVRGDSAAYFCASSRTENYGYTFGSGTRLTVV.

The chain employs TRBV7-8 and TRBJ1-5; maybe TRBD1 (5 bases). The CDR3 sequence is 14 residues long. CDR1 is SGHVS and CDR2 is FQNEAQ in the germline V gene. With 5 bases removed from V and 5 bases from J, the gap between germline ends came to 13 bases. The CDR3 sequence is CASSPQQDYQPQHF. CDR3 DNA: TGTGCCAGCAGCCCCCAACAGGATTATCAGCCCCAGCATTTT.

This chain uses TRBV2 with TRBJ2-7; TRBD1 matches at 9 bases. The CDR3 has 14 residues. Germline CDR1 SNHLY, CDR2 FYNNEI. Trimming cost V 6 bases and J 3 bases; bases outside gene matches: 6. CDR3 nucleotides: TGTGCCAGCAGGGCCGGGACAGGGAACTACGAGCAGTACTTC. Residues: CASRAGTGNYEQYF.

V usage is TRBV11-3 and J usage is TRBJ2-3; weak D call: TRBD1 (7 bases). V dropped 4 bases and J dropped 4 bases, with 15 bases sitting between them. The germline gives CDR1 SGHNT, CDR2 YENEEA. The length of the CDR3 is 15 residues. Here the CDR3 reads CASSSQGGQADTQYF. Here the CDR3 DNA reads TGTGCCAGCAGCTCCCAGGGGGGTCAGGCAGATACGCAGTATTTT.

The V and J genes are TRBV28 and TRBJ1-1; D remains ambiguous. Trimming shortened V by 10 bases and J by 0 bases, and 21 bases separated the two germline ends. From germline, CDR1 is MDHEN and CDR2 SYDVKM. This CDR3 contains 16 residues. The DNA of the CDR3 is TGTGCCACCCTAAGCGGGTTGGGCGTAATGAACACTGAAGCTTTCTTT. Translation gives CATLSGLGVMNTEAFF.

A remark on this clone: Other DNA sequences in this specimen translate into the identical CDR3. The CDR3 DNA follows: TGCGCCAGCAGCTCGCGCCAAGAGACCCAGTACTTC. It codes for CASSSRQETQYF. The chain uses TRBV5-1 and TRBJ2-5; no clear D. CDR1 is SGHRS, CDR2 YFSETQ, per germline. The length of the CDR3 is 12 residues. Between the trimmed V and J ends, which lost 3 bases and 1 base, there was a span of 4 bases.

The chain has TRBV2 and TRBJ1-5, with D hard to call. V was shortened by 4 bases and J by 3 bases, with 10 bases between the two germline ends. Per the germline V gene, CDR1 is SNHLY and CDR2 is FYNNEI. There are 14 residues in the CDR3. Written as DNA, the CDR3 is TGTGCCAGCAGTGCATACACCAACAATCAGCCCCAGCATTTT. Translated, it gives CASSAYTNNQPQHF.